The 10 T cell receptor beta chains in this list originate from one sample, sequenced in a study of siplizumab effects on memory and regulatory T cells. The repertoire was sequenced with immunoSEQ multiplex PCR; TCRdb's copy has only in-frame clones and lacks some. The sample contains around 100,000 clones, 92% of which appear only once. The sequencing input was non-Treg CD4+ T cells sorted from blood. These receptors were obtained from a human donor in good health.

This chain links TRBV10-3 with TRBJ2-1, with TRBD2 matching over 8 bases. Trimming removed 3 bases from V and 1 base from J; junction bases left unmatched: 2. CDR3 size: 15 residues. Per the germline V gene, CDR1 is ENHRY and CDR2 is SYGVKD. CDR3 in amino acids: CAISDSGRSYNEQFF. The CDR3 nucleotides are TGTGCCATCAGTGACAGCGGGAGATCCTACAATGAGCAGTTCTTC.

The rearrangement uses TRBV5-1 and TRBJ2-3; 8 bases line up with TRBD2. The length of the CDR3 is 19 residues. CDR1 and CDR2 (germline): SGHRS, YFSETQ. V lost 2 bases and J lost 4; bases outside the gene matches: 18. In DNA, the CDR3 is TGCGCCAGCAGCTTCCGAACCCGAGGACTAGCCGTTTCCTCAGATACGCAGTATTTT. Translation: CASSFRTRGLAVSSDTQYF.

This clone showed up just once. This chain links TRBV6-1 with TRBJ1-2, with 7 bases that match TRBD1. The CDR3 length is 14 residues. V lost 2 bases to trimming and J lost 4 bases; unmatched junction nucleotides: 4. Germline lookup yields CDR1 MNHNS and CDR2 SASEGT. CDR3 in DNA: TGTGCCAGCAGTGAACGGGGGGACAGCTATGGCTACACCTTC. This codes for CASSERGDSYGYTF.

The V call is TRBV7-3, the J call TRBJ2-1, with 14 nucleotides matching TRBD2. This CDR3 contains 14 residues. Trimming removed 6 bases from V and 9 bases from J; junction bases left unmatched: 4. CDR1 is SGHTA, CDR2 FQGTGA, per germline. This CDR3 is CASRLGLAGGEQFF. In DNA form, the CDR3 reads TGTGCCAGCAGGCTCGGACTAGCGGGAGGTGAGCAGTTCTTC.

The DNA of the CDR3 is TGTGCCAGCAGCGTAGAGGGACTAGCGTTCGGGGAGCTGTTTTTT. Translation gives CASSVEGLAFGELFF. The chain joins TRBV9 to TRBJ2-2, with TRBD2 matching over 10 bases. The V segment lost 0 bases and the J segment 7 bases; nucleotides outside the gene matches: 3. This CDR3 contains 15 residues. CDR1 and CDR2 (germline): SGDLS, YYNGEE.

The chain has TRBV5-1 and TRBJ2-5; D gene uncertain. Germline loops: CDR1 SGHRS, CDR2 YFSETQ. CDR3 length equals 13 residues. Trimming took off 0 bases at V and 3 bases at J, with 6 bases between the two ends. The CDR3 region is CASSLGNEETQYF. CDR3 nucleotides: TGCGCCAGCAGCTTGGGCAACGAAGAGACCCAGTACTTC.

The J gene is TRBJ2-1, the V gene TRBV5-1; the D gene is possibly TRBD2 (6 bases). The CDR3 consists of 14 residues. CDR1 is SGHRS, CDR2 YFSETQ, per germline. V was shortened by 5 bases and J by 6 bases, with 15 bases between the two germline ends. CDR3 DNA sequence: TGCGCCAGCAGTCGTAGGGACGGGAGCAATGAGCAGTTCTTC. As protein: CASSRRDGSNEQFF. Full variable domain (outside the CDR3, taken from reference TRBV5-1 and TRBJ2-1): KAGVTQTPRYLIKTRGQQVTLSCSPISGHRSVSWYQQTPGQGLQFLFEYFSETQRNKGNFPGRFSGRQFSNSRSEMNVSTLELGDSALYLCASSRRDGSNEQFFGPGTRLTVL.

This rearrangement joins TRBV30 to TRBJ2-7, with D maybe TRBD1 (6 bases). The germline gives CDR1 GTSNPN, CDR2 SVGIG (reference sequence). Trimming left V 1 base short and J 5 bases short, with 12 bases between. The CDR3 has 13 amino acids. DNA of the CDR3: TGTGCCTGGAGTGGAGTGGGGGCCCACGAGCAGTACTTC. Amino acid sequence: CAWSGVGAHEQYF. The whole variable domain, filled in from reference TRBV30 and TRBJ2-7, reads SQTIHQWPATLVQPVGSPLSLECTVEGTSNPNLYWYRQAAGRGLQLLFYSVGIGQISSEVPQNLSASRPQDRQFILSSKKLLLSDSGFYLCAWSGVGAHEQYFGPGTRLTVT.

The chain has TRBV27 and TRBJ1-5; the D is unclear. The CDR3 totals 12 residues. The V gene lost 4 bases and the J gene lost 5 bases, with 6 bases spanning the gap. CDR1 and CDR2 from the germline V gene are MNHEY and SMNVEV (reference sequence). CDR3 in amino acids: CASSSPDQPQHF. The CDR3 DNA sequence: TGTGCCAGCAGTTCCCCGGATCAGCCCCAGCATTTT.

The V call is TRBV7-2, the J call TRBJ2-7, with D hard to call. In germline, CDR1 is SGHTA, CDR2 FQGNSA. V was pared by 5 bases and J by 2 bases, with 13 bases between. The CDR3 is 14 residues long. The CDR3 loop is CASSREYSTYEQYF. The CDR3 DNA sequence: TGTGCCAGCAGCCGAGAATACAGCACCTACGAGCAGTACTTC.